Below are 8 T cell receptor beta chains sequenced from a single sample in a study of blood T cell repertoires in COVID-19. Measured with immunoSEQ multiplex PCR; TCRdb has only the in-frame clones, and not every one. This sample has approximately 500,000 clones, with 85% to 90% found just once. The material sequenced was peripheral blood. Every receptor here comes from a woman in her forties or fifties with COVID-19, enrolled during active disease.

This clone was seen a single time. The chain joins TRBV4-1 to TRBJ1-2; 8 nucleotides align to TRBD1. In germline, CDR1 is MGHRA, CDR2 YSYEKL. The V and J ends lost 2 bases and 6 bases, in that order; junction bases with no gene match: 17. CDR3 size: 18 residues. The CDR3 DNA reads as TGCGCCAGCAGCCAACTAATCCCCAGGGGGCGCCGAGGGGATGGCTACACCTTC. Translated: CASSQLIPRGRRGDGYTF.

Note on this clone: Other DNA sequences within the sample encode an identical CDR3. The chain uses TRBV11-1 and TRBJ1-1; D perhaps matches TRBD1 (6 bases). Germline lookup yields CDR1 SGHAT and CDR2 FQDESV (reference sequence). This CDR3 is 14 amino acids long. Trimming left V 4 bases short and J 2 bases short, with 11 bases between. The CDR3 region has the DNA TGTGCCAGCAGCTCCGACAGGACTAACACTGAAGCTTTCTTT. Its translation is CASSSDRTNTEAFF.

This chain uses TRBV27 with TRBJ1-1; 8 bases map to TRBD1. Germline V gene sequence: CDR1 MNHEY, CDR2 SMNVEV (reference sequence). V was pared by 2 bases and J by 12 bases, with 5 bases of the junction left unmatched. This CDR3 region has 12 residues. This CDR3 is CASSLGGQVSFF. CDR3 DNA sequence: TGTGCCAGCAGTTTAGGGGGACAGGTATCTTTCTTT.

This rearrangement joins TRBV29-1 to TRBJ2-1, with 7 bases aligning to TRBD2. Germline V gives CDR1 SQVTM, CDR2 ANQGSEA. V shed 2 bases and J 0 bases; nucleotides not matched to a gene: 7. The CDR3 sequence is 16 residues long. CDR3 nucleotide sequence: TGCAGCGTTGAATCGGGGAGGGGAAGCTCCTACAATGAGCAGTTCTTC. This gives the protein CSVESGRGSSYNEQFF.

This chain links TRBV5-1 with TRBJ1-1; D is perhaps TRBD1 (6 bases). CDR3 length: 15 amino acids. V was pared by 8 bases and J by 0 bases, with 17 bases between. In germline, CDR1 is SGHRS, CDR2 YFSETQ. The CDR3 DNA follows: TGCGCCAGTACGGCCCAGGGGAAGGTGAACACTGAAGCTTTCTTT. Residues: CASTAQGKVNTEAFF.

V is TRBV5-1 and J is TRBJ1-5; possibly TRBD1 for D (6 bases). V lost 4 bases to trimming and J lost 0 bases, with 11 bases between them. Germline assignment: CDR1 SGHRS and CDR2 YFSETQ. The CDR3 totals 15 residues. For the CDR3, the DNA is TGCGCCAGCAGCGTGGACAGCCATAGCAATCAGCCCCAGCATTTT. Translation gives CASSVDSHSNQPQHF. Full variable domain (remainder filled in from reference TRBV5-1 and TRBJ1-5): KAGVTQTPRYLIKTRGQQVTLSCSPISGHRSVSWYQQTPGQGLQFLFEYFSETQRNKGNFPGRFSGRQFSNSRSEMNVSTLELGDSALYLCASSVDSHSNQPQHFGDGTRLSIL.

The V and J genes are TRBV4-1 and TRBJ2-3; D remains unclear. Germline V gives CDR1 MGHRA, CDR2 YSYEKL. The CDR3 is 15 residues long. V was trimmed by 1 base and J by 1 base, leaving 9 bases between them. CDR3 nucleotide sequence: TGCGCCAGCAGCCAAGTCACAGTCCGCACAGATACGCAGTATTTT. As protein: CASSQVTVRTDTQYF.

CDR3 sequence: CAWSKLYREGTEAFF. DNA for the CDR3: TGTGCCTGGAGTAAGCTGTACAGGGAAGGCACTGAAGCTTTCTTT. V and J are TRBV30 and TRBJ1-1; the D gene is possibly TRBD1 (6 bases). CDR1 is GTSNPN, CDR2 SVGIG, per germline (reference sequence). CDR3 length: 15 amino acids. Trimming cost V 2 bases and J 4 bases, with 17 bases left between them. Complete variable domain (other parts from reference TRBV30 and TRBJ1-1): SQTIHQWPATLVQPVGSPLSLECTVEGTSNPNLYWYRQAAGRGLQLLFYSVGIGQISSEVPQNLSASRPQDRQFILSSKKLLLSDSGFYLCAWSKLYREGTEAFFGQGTRLTVV.